This TCR beta chain was found in a study of Graves' ophthalmopathy and Graves' hyperthyroidism. With 3 bases removed from V and 5 bases from J, the gap between germline ends came to 10 bases. CDR3 length equals 13 residues. TCR beta CDR3 regions were amplified from RNA transcripts. The library came from an HTBI-primed first-round RT-PCR and a second-round multiplex PCR. TCRdb reprocessed the multiplex PCR reads via MiXCR and lists one record per CDR3 protein. The sample yields about 160,000 distinct CDR3 sequences, less than 45% seen once. The chain carries TRBV12-3 or TRBV12-4 and TRBJ2-5, with D perhaps matching TRBD1 (6 bases). The sequence was collected from a woman between 40 and 50 years old with Graves' ophthalmopathy. Sequences were obtained from peripheral blood. The CDR3 loop reads CASSFPGVETQYF. The CDR3, as DNA: TGTGCCAGCAGTTTCCCAGGGGTCGAGACCCAGTACTTC.